This TCR beta chain was identified in a study of shared T cell receptors in the human thymus. V gave up 5 bases and J gave up 9 bases; unmatched junction bases: 13. From germline, CDR1 is SGHAT and CDR2 FQNNGV. The CDR3 runs to 17 residues. Data came from immunoSEQ multiplex PCR; TCRdb stores just in-frame clones and leaves some out. Of hundreds of thousands of clones listed, roughly 90% are singletons. These data also featured in a second study, about human thymus T cells. This second study notes: Corrective heart surgery yielded resections, and these provided the thymus tissue. There appeared to be biased usage of V and J genes in thymic and blood repertoires. Overlap was high between thymic repertoires from unrelated individuals, as reported in related research.

The J gene is TRBJ2-1, the V gene TRBV11-2; TRBD2 aligns across 13 bases. Material for sequencing was thymocytes. This receptor was obtained from a boy under two years old with a congenital heart defect. CDR3 in DNA: TGTGCCAGCAGCCCGGACAGGGCGGGACTAGCGGGACTTGAGCAGTTCTTC. It yields the protein CASSPDRAGLAGLEQFF.